These 30 T cell receptor beta chains originate from one sample sequenced in a study of T cell responses to AZD1222 COVID-19 vaccine. Using immunoSEQ multiplex PCR, the repertoire was profiled, and TCRdb retains in-frame clones only, with some absent. The repertoire has approximately 180,000 clones, 88% of them found once; the top ten carry 7.7%. The sequencing used peripheral blood, collected on day 0 of AZD1222 vaccination. Receptors were obtained from an adult in good health.

The chain is built from TRBV28 and TRBJ1-2; unclear D gene. Per the germline V gene, CDR1 is MDHEN and CDR2 is SYDVKM. This CDR3 comprises 13 residues. V was clipped by 6 bases and J by 6 bases, with 14 bases between them. The CDR3 DNA reads TGTGCCAGCAGCCCCCGCCTGGACGATGGCTACACCTTC. Its protein product is CASSPRLDDGYTF.

The chain combines TRBV6-5 with TRBJ1-2, with a possible D match to TRBD1 (5 bases). The CDR3 is 15 amino acids. Trimming removed 2 bases at V and 4 bases at J, with 14 bases between. Germline V lookup: CDR1 MNHEY, CDR2 SVGAGI. The chain's CDR3 is CASSYTGGNSYGYTF. CDR3 nucleotide sequence: TGTGCCAGCAGTTACACGGGGGGGAATAGCTATGGCTACACCTTC.

This rearrangement joins TRBV5-1 to TRBJ1-3; D is uncertain. V lost 3 bases and J lost 0, with 10 bases in between. This CDR3 region has 15 residues. Germline loops: CDR1 SGHRS, CDR2 YFSETQ. The CDR3 region is CASSYDLSSGNTIYF. The CDR3 DNA reads as TGCGCCAGCAGCTATGACTTAAGCTCTGGAAACACCATATATTTT. Full variable domain (rest looked up from reference TRBV5-1 and TRBJ1-3): KAGVTQTPRYLIKTRGQQVTLSCSPISGHRSVSWYQQTPGQGLQFLFEYFSETQRNKGNFPGRFSGRQFSNSRSEMNVSTLELGDSALYLCASSYDLSSGNTIYFGEGSWLTVV.

CDR3 DNA: TGTGCCAGCACAGATAATCCCATGGGCACCGGGGAGCTGTTTTTT. Amino acid sequence: CASTDNPMGTGELFF. The chain uses TRBV7-2 and TRBJ2-2; D is unresolved. Trimming took off 7 bases at V and 4 bases at J, with 16 bases between the two ends. The CDR3 totals 15 residues. Germline-derived CDR1 and CDR2 are SGHTA and FQGNSA.

The CDR3 DNA follows: TGTGCCAGCAGTGATGGGGTCGGGCTGCCCCAGCATTTT. Its translation: CASSDGVGLPQHF. The gene calls are TRBV2 and TRBJ1-5, with no clear D. Germline V lookup: CDR1 SNHLY, CDR2 FYNNEI. V lost 3 bases to trimming and J lost 9 bases, with 12 bases between them. This CDR3 has 13 amino acids.

The chain couples TRBV28 to TRBJ1-6, with no clear D. Germline-derived CDR1 and CDR2 are MDHEN and SYDVKM. Trimming left V 3 bases short and J 0 bases short, with 18 bases between. CDR3 size: 19 residues. CDR3 DNA sequence: TGTGCCAGCAGTTTCCCCACCCCCCATGCGGGCTCCTATAATTCACCCCTCCACTTT. It codes for CASSFPTPHAGSYNSPLHF.

This sequence joins TRBV7-9 and TRBJ2-5; TRBD1 matches at 11 bases. The ends lost 5 bases at V and 5 bases at J; junction bases unmatched: 13. This CDR3 is built from 17 residues. Germline CDR1 SEHNR, CDR2 FQNEAQ (reference sequence). CDR3 amino acids: CASSHPVGQGDLETQYF. CDR3 sequence (DNA): TGTGCCAGCAGCCATCCGGTGGGACAGGGGGATTTGGAGACCCAGTACTTC. Variable domain in full (rest from reference TRBV7-9 and TRBJ2-5): DTGVSQNPRHKITKRGQNVTFRCDPISEHNRLYWYRQTLGQGPEFLTYFQNEAQLEKSRLLSDRFSAERPKGSFSTLEIQRTEQGDSAMYLCASSHPVGQGDLETQYFGPGTRLLVL.

The chain has TRBV29-1 and TRBJ2-5; 8 positions agree with TRBD1. The V and J ends lost 4 bases and 4 bases, in that order; junction bases with no gene match: 8. Germline CDR1 reads SQVTM; CDR2 reads ANQGSEA. The CDR3 length is 14 residues. The CDR3 reads CSVGTGQRLETQYF. Here the CDR3 DNA reads TGCAGCGTTGGGACAGGGCAACGATTAGAGACCCAGTACTTC.

The rearrangement links TRBV18 to TRBJ2-5; D is uncertain. CDR1 and CDR2 from the germline V gene are KGHSH and LQKENI. Trimming took off 5 bases at V and 5 bases at J, with 12 bases between the two ends. The CDR3 is 13 residues long. CDR3 protein: CASSSRGEETQYF. The DNA for the CDR3 is TGTGCCAGCTCATCCCGAGGCGAGGAGACCCAGTACTTC.

V gene TRBV20-1 combines with J gene TRBJ1-2; D is unclear. Trimming pared 3 bases from V and 8 bases from J, leaving 10 bases between. Germline V lookup: CDR1 DFQATT, CDR2 SNEGSKA (reference sequence). CDR3 size: 11 residues. CDR3 loop: CSARPTGGYTF. The DNA of the CDR3 is TGCAGTGCTAGGCCTACCGGGGGCTACACCTTC.

The V gene is TRBV7-2, the J gene TRBJ2-2; D gene uncertain. Trimming removed 1 base from V and 6 bases from J, with 9 bases in between. CDR1 is SGHTA and CDR2 is FQGNSA in the germline V gene. The CDR3 runs to 14 residues. The CDR3 nucleotides are TGTGCCAGCAGCTTAGATCGGCAGCCCGGGGAGCTGTTTTTT. It is translated as CASSLDRQPGELFF.

The V call is TRBV5-4, the J call TRBJ2-7; 11 nucleotides line up with TRBD2. J lost 6 bases, V lost 4 bases, and 12 bases had no gene match. There are 16 residues in the CDR3. Germline V gives CDR1 SGHNT, CDR2 YYREEE (reference sequence). CDR3 nucleotides: TGTGCCAGCAGCCCAACTAGCGGGGGCCCCAGGGGCGAGCAGTACTTC. Its protein is CASSPTSGGPRGEQYF. The variable domain in full, with the rest retrieved from reference TRBV5-4 and TRBJ2-7, is ETGVTQSPTHLIKTRGQQVTLRCSSQSGHNTVSWYQQALGQGPQFIFQYYREEENGRGNFPPRFSGLQFPNYSSELNVNALELDDSALYLCASSPTSGGPRGEQYFGPGTRLTVT.

This chain links TRBV6-2 or TRBV6-3 with TRBJ2-7; tentatively, D is TRBD1 or TRBD2 (5 bases each). V lost 3 bases and J lost 5, with 17 bases in between. This CDR3 comprises 15 residues. CDR1 is MNHEY, CDR2 SVGEGT, per germline. CDR3 protein: CASSYFGTDDDEQYF. The CDR3 coding sequence is TGTGCCAGCAGTTATTTTGGGACGGACGACGACGAGCAGTACTTC.

CDR3 protein: CASRAGGAYEQYF. In nucleotides, the CDR3 is TGTGCCAGCAGGGCAGGGGGCGCGTACGAGCAGTACTTC. The V and J genes are TRBV28 and TRBJ2-7, with 8 nucleotides matching TRBD1. The junction had 5 bases not matched to a gene; V was cut back by 6 bases and J by 4 bases. The V gene's germline CDR1 is MDHEN and CDR2 SYDVKM. The CDR3 contains 13 residues. Filled out from reference TRBV28 and TRBJ2-7, the complete variable domain reads DVKVTQSSRYLVKRTGEKVFLECVQDMDHENMFWYRQDPGLGLRLIYFSYDVKMKEKGDIPEGYSVSREKKERFSLILESASTNQTSMYLCASRAGGAYEQYFGPGTRLTVT.

The genes are TRBV30 and TRBJ1-1; D uncertain. This CDR3 has 13 amino acids. V lost 0 bases and J lost 4, with 9 bases in between. Per the germline V gene, CDR1 is GTSNPN and CDR2 is SVGIG (reference sequence). The CDR3 DNA reads TGTGCCTGGAGTGTACTTAGAAGCACTGAAGCTTTCTTT. Translated, it gives CAWSVLRSTEAFF.

The genes are TRBV7-9 and TRBJ1-1; D is unresolved. Per germline, CDR1 SEHNR and CDR2 FQNEAQ (reference sequence). This CDR3 is built from 12 residues. V gave up 2 bases and J gave up 4 bases, with 5 bases separating them. CDR3 sequence: CASSLRATEAFF. In DNA form, the CDR3 reads TGTGCCAGCAGCTTACGGGCCACTGAAGCTTTCTTT.

The genes are TRBV6-5 and TRBJ1-6; the match to TRBD1 covers 7 bases. CDR1 and CDR2 from the germline V gene are MNHEY and SVGAGI. The V and J ends lost 1 base and 5 bases, in that order; junction bases with no gene match: 5. The CDR3 length is 16 residues. The CDR3: CASSYWTGVDNSPLHF. The CDR3 DNA reads TGTGCCAGCAGTTACTGGACAGGCGTTGATAATTCACCCCTCCACTTT.

The chain uses TRBV5-6 and TRBJ2-7, with 8 positions matching TRBD1. The CDR3 runs to 16 residues. Germline CDR1 reads SGHDT; CDR2 reads YYEEEE. Losses at the gene ends were 3 bases for V and 0 bases for J; bases not matched to a gene: 8. CDR3 residues: CASSYGTGESSYEQYF. CDR3 nucleotides: TGTGCCAGCAGCTACGGGACAGGCGAGAGCTCCTACGAGCAGTACTTC.

This clone has just a few counts. The J gene is TRBJ1-6, the V gene TRBV2; D unclear. Trimming left V 2 bases short and J 11 bases short, with 4 bases between. The CDR3 covers 11 residues. Per the germline V gene, CDR1 is SNHLY and CDR2 is FYNNEI. The CDR3 sequence is CASSERPPLHF. In nucleotides, the CDR3 is TGTGCCAGCAGTGAACGGCCACCCCTCCACTTT.

The chain uses TRBV4-1 and TRBJ2-7, with 8 bases identical to TRBD1. Germline CDR1 reads MGHRA; CDR2 reads YSYEKL. J gave up 4 bases and V 1 base, and 9 bases lay outside the gene matches. The CDR3 runs to 16 residues. The CDR3 DNA follows: TGCGCCAGCAGCCAAGGAACAGGGGGAGTTGGATACGAGCAGTACTTC. Its translation: CASSQGTGGVGYEQYF.

The chain carries TRBV7-2 and TRBJ1-6; unclear D gene. The germline V and J ends were trimmed by 5 bases and 13 bases, with 15 bases remaining between them. This CDR3 comprises 13 residues. CDR1 and CDR2 (germline): SGHTA, FQGNSA. This chain's CDR3 is CASSPDPTRPLHF. The CDR3 bases are TGTGCCAGCAGCCCTGATCCGACCAGGCCCCTCCACTTT.

The chain combines TRBV12-3 or TRBV12-4 with TRBJ2-5; 7 nucleotides align to TRBD1. The CDR3 is 13 amino acids. J gave up 9 bases and V 3 bases, and 7 bases lay outside the gene matches. CDR3: CASSLDPQGAQYF. The CDR3 nucleotides read TGTGCCAGCAGTTTGGACCCGCAGGGGGCCCAGTACTTC.

The chain couples TRBV28 to TRBJ2-2; possible D gene TRBD1, 5 bases. V lost 0 bases, J lost 1 base, and 6 bases lay in between. The germline CDR1 and CDR2 sequences are MDHEN and SYDVKM. The CDR3 is 15 amino acids. The CDR3 is CASSLWGRNTGELFF. CDR3 nucleotides: TGTGCCAGCAGTTTATGGGGGCGGAACACCGGGGAGCTGTTTTTT.

The V and J genes are TRBV6-5 and TRBJ1-1; tentative D call: TRBD1 (6 bases). CDR3 length: 15 amino acids. V was clipped by 1 base and J by 2 bases, with 11 bases between them. CDR1 and CDR2 (germline): MNHEY, SVGAGI. The CDR3 region has the DNA TGTGCCAGCAGTTACTATCAGGGGTCAAACACTGAAGCTTTCTTT. Translation gives CASSYYQGSNTEAFF.

For this clone: This same CDR3 is encoded by further DNA sequences in the sample. J is TRBJ1-4 and V is TRBV7-9; 7 bases line up with TRBD1. The CDR3 totals 14 residues. Germline loops: CDR1 SEHNR, CDR2 FQNEAQ (reference sequence). Unmatched junction bases numbered 3, after V lost 5 bases and J lost 3 bases. CDR3 in DNA: TGTGCCAGCAGCCCAGACAGGGCTAATGAAAAACTGTTTTTT. This translates into CASSPDRANEKLFF. The complete variable domain, with remaining parts taken from reference TRBV7-9 and TRBJ1-4, reads DTGVSQNPRHKITKRGQNVTFRCDPISEHNRLYWYRQTLGQGPEFLTYFQNEAQLEKSRLLSDRFSAERPKGSFSTLEIQRTEQGDSAMYLCASSPDRANEKLFFGSGTQLSVL.

This chain joins TRBV5-4 and TRBJ1-6; D uncertain. V shed 0 bases and J shed 9 bases, with 16 bases lying between them. Germline V gives CDR1 SGHNT, CDR2 YYREEE (reference sequence). The CDR3 extends over 16 amino acids. The CDR3 DNA reads TGTGCCAGCAGCTTGGACTTTGACCCAACGGGTTCACCCCTCCACTTT. Protein: CASSLDFDPTGSPLHF.

The chain recombines TRBV19 with TRBJ2-7; D might be TRBD2 (7 bases). In germline, CDR1 is LNHDA, CDR2 SQIVND (reference sequence). This CDR3 region has 13 residues. V was clipped by 0 bases and J by 7 bases, with 10 bases between them. The CDR3 sequence is CASSIERGQEQYF. The CDR3 DNA is TGTGCCAGTAGTATAGAGCGGGGGCAAGAGCAGTACTTC.

This clone was counted once. The chain employs TRBV18 and TRBJ1-6; tentative D call: TRBD1 (6 bases). CDR1 KGHSH and CDR2 LQKENI come from the germline V gene. This CDR3 is 15 amino acids long. The germline V and J ends were trimmed by 5 bases and 11 bases, with 19 bases remaining between them. CDR3 loop: CASSTGTGDWTPLHF. The CDR3 nucleotides read TGTGCCAGCTCAACAGGGACCGGTGACTGGACACCCCTCCACTTT.

The CDR3 sequence is CASKGGGLNEQFF. For the CDR3, the DNA is TGTGCCAGCAAGGGCGGGGGGCTCAATGAGCAGTTCTTC. The chain has TRBV21-1 and TRBJ2-1; the table's D call TRBD2 went unverified against the DNA. TRBV21-1 is shown as a pseudogene. This CDR3 contains 13 residues.

Notes on this clone: Other DNA variants within this sample encode the same CDR3. The J gene is TRBJ1-1, the V gene TRBV19, with D hard to call. V was pared by 1 base and J by 1 base, with 7 bases between. Germline V gene lookup returns CDR1 LNHDA and CDR2 SQIVND (reference sequence). The CDR3 contains 14 residues. CDR3 DNA sequence: TGTGCCAGTAGTATAGGTACAGAGAACACTGAAGCTTTCTTT. Protein sequence: CASSIGTENTEAFF.